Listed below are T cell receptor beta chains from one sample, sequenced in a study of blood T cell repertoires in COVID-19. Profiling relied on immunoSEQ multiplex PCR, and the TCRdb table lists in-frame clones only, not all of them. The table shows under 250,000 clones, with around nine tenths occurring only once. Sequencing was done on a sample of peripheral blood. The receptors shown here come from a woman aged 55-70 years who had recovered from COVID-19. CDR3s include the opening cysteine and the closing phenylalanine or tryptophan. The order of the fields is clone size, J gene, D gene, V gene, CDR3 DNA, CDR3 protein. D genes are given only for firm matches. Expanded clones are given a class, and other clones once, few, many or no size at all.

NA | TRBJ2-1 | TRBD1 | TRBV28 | TGTGCCAGCAGGGTATGGGACAGGGATTACGATGAGCAGTTCTTC | CASRVWDRDYDEQFF
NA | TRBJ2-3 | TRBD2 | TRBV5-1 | TGCGCCAGCAGCCCCGGACTAGCGGGGACCTTAACAGATACGCAGTATTTT | CASSPGLAGTLTDTQYF
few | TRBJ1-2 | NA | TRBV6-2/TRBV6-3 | TGTGCCAGCAGTTACCGGTCCGAGAGGGAGTCCTATGGCTACACCTTC | CASSYRSERESYGYTF
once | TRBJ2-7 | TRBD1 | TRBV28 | TGTGCCAGCAGCCGTACAGGGGGATCCTCCTACGAGCAGTACTTC | CASSRTGGSSYEQYF
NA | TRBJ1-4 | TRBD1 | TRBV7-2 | TGTGCCAGCAGCTTAAACCCCCGGGGACAGTTCAATGAAAAACTGTTTTTT | CASSLNPRGQFNEKLFF
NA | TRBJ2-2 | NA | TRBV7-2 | TGTGCCAGCAGCTTAGAACGCAGCACCGGGGAGCTGTTTTTT | CASSLERSTGELFF
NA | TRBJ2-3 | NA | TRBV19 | TGTGCCAGTAGGCGGAGGAGCGGGAGCACAGATACGCAGTATTTT | CASRRRSGSTDTQYF
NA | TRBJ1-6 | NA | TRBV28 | TGTGCCAGCAAGAGGGCGCCGGGTTCACCCCTCCACTTT | CASKRAPGSPLHF
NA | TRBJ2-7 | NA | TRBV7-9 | TGTGCCAGCAGTTCACCGGACAGTGAAGAAACCTACGAGCAGTACTTC | CASSSPDSEETYEQYF
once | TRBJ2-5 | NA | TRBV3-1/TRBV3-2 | TGTGCCAGCAGCCAGGACTGGCCCACGTACTTC | CASSQDWPTYF
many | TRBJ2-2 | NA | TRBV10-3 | TGTGCCATCAGTACTGACAGTGACCACACCGGGGAGCTGTTTTTT | CAISTDSDHTGELFF
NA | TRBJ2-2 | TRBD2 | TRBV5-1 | TGCGCCAGCAGCTGGGGGACTAGCGCGGAGGGGCCCGGGGAGCTGTTTTTT | CASSWGTSAEGPGELFF
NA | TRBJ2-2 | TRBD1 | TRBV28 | TGTGCCAGCAGTTTTGGGTTATCCGGAAGACAGGGTCGGACCGGGGAGCTGTTTTTT | CASSFGLSGRQGRTGELFF
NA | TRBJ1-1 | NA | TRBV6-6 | TGTGCCAGCAGTTCTTCTGAAGCTTTCTTT | CASSSSEAFF
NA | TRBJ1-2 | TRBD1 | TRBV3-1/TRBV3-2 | TGTGCCAGCAGCGTTACGGGACAGCACCTTATCTATGGCTACACCTTC | CASSVTGQHLIYGYTF
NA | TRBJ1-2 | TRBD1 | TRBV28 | TGTGCCAGCAGTTTAGGCGACAGGGCCTATGGCTACACCTTC | CASSLGDRAYGYTF
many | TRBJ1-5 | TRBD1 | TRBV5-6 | TGTGCCAGCAATAGACAGGGGGCGATTCAGCCCCAGCATTTT | CASNRQGAIQPQHF
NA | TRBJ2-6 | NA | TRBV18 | TGTGCCAGCTCGCTCAGCTCTGGGGCCAACGTCCTGACTTTC | CASSLSSGANVLTF
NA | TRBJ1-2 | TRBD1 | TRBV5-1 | TGCGCCAGCAGCTTGGGGGACAGAGCTAACTATGGCTACACCTTC | CASSLGDRANYGYTF
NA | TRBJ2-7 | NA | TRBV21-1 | TGTGCCAGCAGCAAGGGCAGGGGCACGGGGTACTCCTACGAGCAGTACTTC | CASSKGRGTGYSYEQYF
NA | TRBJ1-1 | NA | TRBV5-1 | TGCGCCAGCAGCACAACGAGCGGAAACACTGAAGCTTTCTTT | CASSTTSGNTEAFF
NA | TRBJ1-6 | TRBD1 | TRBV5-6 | TGTGCCAGCAGCCAGGACAGGGGGAATTCACCCCTCCACTTT | CASSQDRGNSPLHF
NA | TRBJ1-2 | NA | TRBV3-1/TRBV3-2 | TGTGCCAGCAGCCAAGATGCGCGGGGCTACACCTTC | CASSQDARGYTF
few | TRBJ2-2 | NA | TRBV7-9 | TGTGCCAGCCTCGAAGGGGATTGGGCCGGGGAGCTGTTTTTT | CASLEGDWAGELFF
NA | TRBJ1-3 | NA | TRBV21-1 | TGTGCCTGCCGGGAGGGGGGGGTGTCTGGAAACACCATATATTTT | CACREGGVSGNTIYF
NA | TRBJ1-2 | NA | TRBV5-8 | TGTGCCAGCAGCCTGGACTTAGGAGTTAACTATGGCTACACCTTC | CASSLDLGVNYGYTF
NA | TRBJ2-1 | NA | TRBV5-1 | TGCGCCAGCAGCTTGCGCGGAGGGGACAGCTCGCCTGGGCAGTTCTTC | CASSLRGGDSSPGQFF
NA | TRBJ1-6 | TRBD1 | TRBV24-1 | TGTGCCACCACCCAACACCTCGAGGGGGCGCGGAATTCACCCCTCCACTTT | CATTQHLEGARNSPLHF
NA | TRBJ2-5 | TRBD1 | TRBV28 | TGTGCCAGCAGGGTTGTCGGACAGGGTCGACAAGAGACCCAGTACTTC | CASRVVGQGRQETQYF
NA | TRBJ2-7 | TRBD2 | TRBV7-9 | TGTGCCACCACCCCGGGGGGGAACCCCTCTACGGAGCAGTACTTC | CATTPGGNPSTEQYF
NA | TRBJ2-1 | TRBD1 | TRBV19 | TGTGCCAGTAGTCCGGGACAGCGAAGGAATGAGCAGTTCTTC | CASSPGQRRNEQFF
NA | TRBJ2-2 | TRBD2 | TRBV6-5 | TGTGCCAGCAGTTACGCGGGGGGGAGCACCGGGGAGCTGTTTTTT | CASSYAGGSTGELFF
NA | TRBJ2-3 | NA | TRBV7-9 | TGTGCCAGCAGCCTGACTTCTAGCACAGATACGCAGTATTTT | CASSLTSSTDTQYF
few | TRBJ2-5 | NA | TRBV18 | TGTGCCAGCTCCCACCCGGAGGGGAACACCCAAGAGACCCAGTACTTC | CASSHPEGNTQETQYF
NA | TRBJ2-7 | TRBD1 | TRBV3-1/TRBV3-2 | TGTGCCAGCAGCCGACCGGGACAGGGTCCCTACGAGCAGTACTTC | CASSRPGQGPYEQYF
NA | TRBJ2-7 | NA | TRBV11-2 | TGTGCCAGCAGCCCTTATAATCCCTGGGGGGGCCACGAGCAGTACTTC | CASSPYNPWGGHEQYF
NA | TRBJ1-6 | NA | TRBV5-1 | TGCGCCAGCAGCTTCAGTCTCTCCCGGAGGGATTCACCCCTCCACTTT | CASSFSLSRRDSPLHF
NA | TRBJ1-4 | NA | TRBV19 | TGTGCCAGTAGTATAGATCCGAGACAAGGAAATGAAAAACTGTTTTTT | CASSIDPRQGNEKLFF
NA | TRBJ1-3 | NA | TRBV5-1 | TGCGCCAGCAGCTTGGATGCGGGCAGTGGAAACACCATATATTTT | CASSLDAGSGNTIYF
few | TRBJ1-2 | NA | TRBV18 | TGTGCCAGCTTTTCCACAGGGCTGGAGAACTATGGCTACACCTTC | CASFSTGLENYGYTF
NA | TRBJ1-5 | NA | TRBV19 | TGTGCCAGTTCCGTGGGGGGGCCGGGGAGCAATCAGCCCCAGCATTTT | CASSVGGPGSNQPQHF
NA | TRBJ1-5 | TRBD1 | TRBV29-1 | TGCAGCGTGGGGGACAGCTACAATCAGCCCCAGCATTTT | CSVGDSYNQPQHF
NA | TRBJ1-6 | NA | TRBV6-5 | TGTGCCGGGGGGGGGATAGGGCAGGGCGGCTCACCCCTCCACTTT | CAGGGIGQGGSPLHF
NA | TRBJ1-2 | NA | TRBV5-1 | TGCGCCAGCAGCTTGGACAGGGTTATCAATGGCTACACCTTC | CASSLDRVINGYTF
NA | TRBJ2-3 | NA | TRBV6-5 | TGTGCCAGCAGCCCCGTGCAGGGATCACCGGATACGCAGTATTTT | CASSPVQGSPDTQYF
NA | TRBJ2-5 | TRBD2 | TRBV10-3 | TGTGCCATCAGTCGTAGTCCAGCGGGGGCTCAAGAGACCCAGTACTTC | CAISRSPAGAQETQYF
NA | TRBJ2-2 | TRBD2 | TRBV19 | TGTGCCAGTAGTGAACTAGCGGGGGGGTCGAACACCGGGGAGCTGTTTTTT | CASSELAGGSNTGELFF
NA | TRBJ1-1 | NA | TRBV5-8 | TGTGCCAGCAGCTTTTATAGGGGCGGCACTGAAGCTTTCTTT | CASSFYRGGTEAFF
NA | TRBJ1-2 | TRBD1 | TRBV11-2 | TGTGCCAGCAGCAGGTTACAGGGGATGGATGGCTACACCTTC | CASSRLQGMDGYTF
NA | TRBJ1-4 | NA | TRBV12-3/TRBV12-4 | TGTGCCAGCAGTTTACTAAGCAATGAAAAACTGTTTTTT | CASSLLSNEKLFF
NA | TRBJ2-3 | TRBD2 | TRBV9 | TGTGCCAGCAGCACAAACCCCCCAGGACTAGCGGGGGAAGCGGATACGCAGTATTTT | CASSTNPPGLAGEADTQYF
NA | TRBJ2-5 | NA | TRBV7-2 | TGTGCCAGCAGCTTTGTCAGGGTGGAGACCCAGTACTTC | CASSFVRVETQYF
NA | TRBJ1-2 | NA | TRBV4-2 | TGTGCCAGCAGCCAAATGGCAGGCGGCTACACCTTC | CASSQMAGGYTF
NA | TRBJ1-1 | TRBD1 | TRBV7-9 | TGTGCCAGCAGCTCAAAACTACAGGGGGTGTCGAACACTGAAGCTTTCTTT | CASSSKLQGVSNTEAFF
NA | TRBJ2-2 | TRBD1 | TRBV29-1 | TGCAGCGTTGCTAGACAGGGGAACACCGGGGAGCTGTTTTTT | CSVARQGNTGELFF
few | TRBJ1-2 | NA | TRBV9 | TGTGCCAGCAGCGTAGGGCCGAACTATGGCTACACCTTC | CASSVGPNYGYTF